A single sample gave rise to the 23 T cell receptor beta chains below, sequenced in a study of PD-L1 blockade in urothelial cancer (dated by TCRdb to about 2017). The receptor library was made with the immunoSEQ multiplex PCR assay. The table was pulled from immuneACCESS by TCRdb, which kept in-frame rearrangements only. Such tables lose some clones; where checked, under half of the loss comes from unresolved V genes, and the rest has no known cause. The sample data list roughly 30,000 clones, and around nine tenths of these were observed just once. Roughly 1.9% of the sample is held by the ten biggest clonotypes. The source was PBMCs, collected around atezolizumab (anti-PD-L1) treatment. All receptors come from a man in his fifties with urothelial cancer.

The CDR3 protein is CASSLGSPEETQYF. The CDR3 DNA reads TGTGCCAGCAGTTTGGGCTCCCCAGAGGAGACCCAGTACTTC. V usage is TRBV27 and J usage is TRBJ2-5; D is unclear. Germline-derived CDR1 and CDR2 are MNHEY and SMNVEV (reference sequence). The CDR3 consists of 14 residues. Trimming removed 3 bases from V and 5 bases from J, with 13 bases in between.

The chain combines TRBV4-3 with TRBJ2-1; 7 bases map to TRBD1. Germline lookup yields CDR1 LGHNA and CDR2 YSLEER. The J segment lost 4 bases and the V segment lost 3 bases, leaving 6 bases of the junction unmatched. This CDR3 contains 15 residues. The CDR3 region has the DNA TGCGCCAGCAGCCACGACCGGGACAGTTACAATGAGCAGTTCTTC. Its translation is CASSHDRDSYNEQFF.

The V gene is TRBV6-6, the J gene TRBJ2-3, with 8 bases identical to TRBD2. CDR1 MNHNY and CDR2 SVGAGI come from the germline V gene (reference sequence). V lost 0 bases and J lost 5; bases outside the gene matches: 4. The length of the CDR3 is 15 residues. The CDR3 DNA reads TGTGCCAGCAGTTACTCAGGGCTAGCGGGAGATACGCAGTATTTT. The encoded protein is CASSYSGLAGDTQYF.

The gene calls are TRBV9 and TRBJ2-1; a weak D match, TRBD2 (7 bases). Germline V gene data show CDR1 as SGDLS and CDR2 as YYNGEE. V shed 4 bases and J shed 15 bases, with 20 bases lying between them. The CDR3 length is 13 residues. CDR3 sequence (DNA): TGTGCCAGCAGCCCTGGGGGGGGACAAGCGCCGTTCTTC. Protein sequence: CASSPGGGQAPFF. The variable domain in full, with the rest retrieved from reference TRBV9 and TRBJ2-1, is DSGVTQTPKHLITATGQRVTLRCSPRSGDLSVYWYQQSLDQGLQFLIQYYNGEERAKGNILERFSAQQFPDLHSELNLSSLELGDSALYFCASSPGGGQAPFFGPGTRLTVL.

Only one count was recorded for this clone. The chain employs TRBV29-1 and TRBJ2-1; tentatively, D is TRBD2 (6 bases). The germline CDR1 and CDR2 sequences are SQVTM and ANQGSEA. This CDR3 has 13 residues. The V end was cut by 5 bases, the J end by 6 bases, with 14 bases between. The CDR3 DNA reads TGCAGCGTTTGGCGGGGAGAGCCCAATGAGCAGTTCTTC. Protein sequence: CSVWRGEPNEQFF.

The V gene is TRBV16, the J gene TRBJ1-2; D unclear. This CDR3 comprises 13 residues. The V and J ends lost 4 bases and 8 bases respectively, with 14 bases between them. The germline V gene encodes CDR1 KGHSY and CDR2 FQNENV. The CDR3, as DNA: TGTGCCAGCAGCCCCATAGGACGGGAAGGCTACACCTTC. This translates into CASSPIGREGYTF.

This clone came up once. This chain joins TRBV4-3 and TRBJ2-7, with D unresolved. V dropped 1 base and J dropped 2 bases, with 12 bases sitting between them. Germline CDR1 is LGHNA and CDR2 is YSLEER. The CDR3 runs 15 residues. In DNA form, the CDR3 reads TGCGCCAGCAGCCAAGGGTCGATTGGCCCCTACGAGCAGTACTTC. As protein: CASSQGSIGPYEQYF.

The V call is TRBV6-4, the J call TRBJ2-1; no reliable D call. The CDR3 runs to 16 residues. V lost 0 bases and J 4 bases, leaving 13 bases between the germline ends. CDR1 and CDR2 from the germline V gene are MRHNA and SNTAGT. CDR3 coding DNA: TGTGCCAGCAGTGACTCGCTGGGTTCGCGGTACAATGAGCAGTTCTTC. Amino acids: CASSDSLGSRYNEQFF.

V usage is TRBV27 and J usage is TRBJ2-1; maybe TRBD2 (6 bases). Germline lookup yields CDR1 MNHEY and CDR2 SMNVEV (reference sequence). The CDR3 extends over 16 amino acids. V shed 6 bases and J shed 0 bases, with 15 bases lying between them. The CDR3 loop is CASSPRGLSSYNEQFF. In DNA form, the CDR3 reads TGTGCCAGCAGCCCTCGGGGGTTGAGCTCCTACAATGAGCAGTTCTTC.

The J gene is TRBJ2-5, the V gene TRBV18, with 9 bases identical to TRBD1. This CDR3 spans 15 amino acids. Germline V lookup: CDR1 KGHSH, CDR2 LQKENI. J lost 4 bases, V lost 6 bases, and 9 bases had no gene match. CDR3 amino acids: CASSEPGQGLETQYF. The DNA of the CDR3 is TGTGCCAGCTCGGAGCCGGGACAGGGTCTAGAGACCCAGTACTTC. Supplemented by reference TRBV18 and TRBJ2-5, the full variable domain reads NAGVMQNPRHLVRRRGQEARLRCSPMKGHSHVYWYRQLPEEGLKFMVYLQKENIIDESGMPKERFSAEFPKEGPSILRIQQVVRGDSAAYFCASSEPGQGLETQYFGPGTRLLVL.

J is TRBJ2-7 and V is TRBV27; a weak D match, TRBD2 (5 bases). The CDR3 has 14 residues. Germline CDR1 is MNHEY and CDR2 is SMNVEV (reference sequence). Trimming took 1 base from V and 6 from J, leaving 13 bases between them. The CDR3 DNA reads as TGTGCCAGCAGTTTATGGGCCTCCGAGGGCGAGCAGTACTTC. Its protein is CASSLWASEGEQYF.

The J gene is TRBJ2-1, the V gene TRBV11-3; D remains ambiguous. The V gene lost 1 base and the J gene lost 12 bases, with 7 bases spanning the gap. Germline V gene lookup returns CDR1 SGHNT and CDR2 YENEEA. The CDR3 contains 11 residues. This CDR3 reads CASSLGGRQFF. The CDR3 DNA sequence: TGTGCCAGCAGCTTAGGCGGCAGGCAGTTCTTC.

The chain employs TRBV15 and TRBJ2-1, with 9 bases fitting TRBD1. Germline CDR1 and CDR2: LNHNV and YYDKDF (reference sequence). V gave up 2 bases and J gave up 3 bases; unmatched junction bases: 8. The CDR3 length is 17 residues. For the CDR3, the DNA is TGTGCCACCAGCAGATATACCGGGACAGGGAACTACAATGAGCAGTTCTTC. Translated, it gives CATSRYTGTGNYNEQFF.

This chain uses TRBV9 with TRBJ2-5; maybe TRBD2 (5 bases). The CDR3 runs 16 residues. Between the trimmed V and J ends, which lost 0 bases and 1 base, there was a span of 13 bases. Germline V gene sequence: CDR1 SGDLS, CDR2 YYNGEE. CDR3 in DNA: TGTGCCAGCAGCGTAGGAGTAGCGAGGAGCCAAGAGACCCAGTACTTC. Its protein product is CASSVGVARSQETQYF.

The chain uses TRBV25-1 and TRBJ1-4; D is possibly TRBD1 (6 bases). The CDR3 contains 15 residues. Germline V gene sequence: CDR1 MGHDK, CDR2 SYGVNS. V lost 6 bases and J lost 0, with 11 bases in between. The CDR3 loop is CASRTGEATNEKLFF. The CDR3, as DNA: TGTGCCAGCAGGACAGGAGAAGCAACTAATGAAAAACTGTTTTTT.

The chain links TRBV30 to TRBJ1-1; D remains unclear. Trimming took off 7 bases at V and 4 bases at J, with 34 bases between the two ends. The CDR3 has 19 amino acids. Germline V gene data show CDR1 as GTSNPN and CDR2 as SVGIG (reference sequence). This CDR3 is CASSRFQTRTSFRATEAFF. The CDR3 coding sequence is TGTGCCTCCTCCAGGTTCCAAACACGAACGAGCTTCAGAGCCACTGAAGCTTTCTTT.

This clone was counted between two and nine times. The chain recombines TRBV2 with TRBJ1-3, with 7 bases that match TRBD1. CDR3 length equals 14 residues. Unmatched junction bases numbered 4, after V lost 5 bases and J lost 3 bases. Germline values: CDR1 SNHLY, CDR2 FYNNEI. CDR3 DNA sequence: TGTGCCAGCAGTAGGGACAGTCATGGAAACACCATATATTTT. Translating gives CASSRDSHGNTIYF.

This sequence joins TRBV2 and TRBJ2-5, with 8 bases matching TRBD2. CDR3 length: 15 amino acids. Germline loops: CDR1 SNHLY, CDR2 FYNNEI. J lost 5 bases, V lost 0 bases, and 5 bases had no gene match. The CDR3 DNA reads as TGTGCCAGCAGTGAAGCCGGGGGGGCGTGGGAGACCCAGTACTTC. This sequence encodes CASSEAGGAWETQYF.

This clone showed up just once. V is TRBV10-3 and J is TRBJ2-1; 14 nucleotides line up with TRBD2. The V gene's germline CDR1 is ENHRY and CDR2 SYGVKD. CDR3 length: 15 amino acids. Unmatched junction bases numbered 6, after V lost 4 bases and J lost 10 bases. Here the CDR3 reads CAISGRGLAGAEQFF. The CDR3 coding sequence is TGTGCCATCAGTGGACGGGGACTAGCGGGAGCCGAGCAGTTCTTC.

The chain uses TRBV9 and TRBJ1-2; D gene uncertain. Per germline, CDR1 SGDLS and CDR2 YYNGEE. The CDR3 runs to 11 residues. The V end was cut by 0 bases, the J end by 9 bases, with 6 bases between. The CDR3 spells CASSVGSSYTF. The CDR3 DNA is TGTGCCAGCAGCGTAGGTAGTAGCTACACCTTC. The whole variable domain, filled in from reference TRBV9 and TRBJ1-2, reads DSGVTQTPKHLITATGQRVTLRCSPRSGDLSVYWYQQSLDQGLQFLIQYYNGEERAKGNILERFSAQQFPDLHSELNLSSLELGDSALYFCASSVGSSYTFGSGTRLTVV.

The rearrangement uses TRBV9 and TRBJ2-3; TRBD2 matches 12 bases. The CDR3 runs 17 residues. Germline assignment: CDR1 SGDLS and CDR2 YYNGEE. V shed 3 bases, J shed 2 bases, and the junction held 7 bases outside the gene matches. The CDR3 nucleotides are TGTGCCAGCAGCGATCGCGGACTAGCGGGATACACAGATACGCAGTATTTT. Protein: CASSDRGLAGYTDTQYF. The full variable domain, its missing parts supplied by reference TRBV9 and TRBJ2-3, is DSGVTQTPKHLITATGQRVTLRCSPRSGDLSVYWYQQSLDQGLQFLIQYYNGEERAKGNILERFSAQQFPDLHSELNLSSLELGDSALYFCASSDRGLAGYTDTQYFGPGTRLTVL.

The V gene is TRBV4-1, the J gene TRBJ1-4; possibly TRBD1 for D (5 bases). The CDR3 totals 14 residues. Trimming took 4 bases from V and 5 from J, leaving 11 bases between them. Germline V gene data show CDR1 as MGHRA and CDR2 as YSYEKL. The CDR3 reads CASSLRQRNEKLFF. In DNA form, the CDR3 reads TGCGCCAGCAGCCTCCGACAGAGGAATGAAAAACTGTTTTTT.

The rearrangement links TRBV2 to TRBJ1-1; 7 nucleotides match TRBD1. V lost 7 bases and J lost 5; bases outside the gene matches: 19. CDR1 is SNHLY and CDR2 is FYNNEI in the germline V gene. This CDR3 is built from 17 residues. CDR3 nucleotides: TGTGCCAGCAACCTTGGACAGGTCTTTGGGGGGTCGACTGAAGCTTTCTTT. Protein sequence: CASNLGQVFGGSTEAFF. Filled out from reference TRBV2 and TRBJ1-1, the complete variable domain reads EPEVTQTPSHQVTQMGQEVILRCVPISNHLYFYWYRQILGQKVEFLVSFYNNEISEKSEIFDDQFSVERPDGSNFTLKIRSTKLEDSAMYFCASNLGQVFGGSTEAFFGQGTRLTVV.